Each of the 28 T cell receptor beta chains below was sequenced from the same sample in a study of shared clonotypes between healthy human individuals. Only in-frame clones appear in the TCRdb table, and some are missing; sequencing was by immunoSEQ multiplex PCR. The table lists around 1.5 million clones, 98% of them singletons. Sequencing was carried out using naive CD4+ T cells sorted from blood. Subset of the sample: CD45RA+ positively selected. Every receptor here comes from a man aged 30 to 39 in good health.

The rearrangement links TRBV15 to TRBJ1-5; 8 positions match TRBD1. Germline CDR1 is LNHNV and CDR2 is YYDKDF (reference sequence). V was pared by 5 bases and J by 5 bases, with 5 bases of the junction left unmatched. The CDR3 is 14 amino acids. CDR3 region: CATSGRDRHQPQHF. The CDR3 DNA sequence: TGTGCCACCAGCGGAAGGGACAGGCATCAGCCCCAGCATTTT.

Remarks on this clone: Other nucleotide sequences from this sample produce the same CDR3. CDR3 DNA: TGTGCCAGCAGCTTGCCGGGGACTAGCACAGATACGCAGTATTTT. Its translation: CASSLPGTSTDTQYF. V usage is TRBV5-4 and J usage is TRBJ2-3; D is perhaps TRBD2 (6 bases). V gave up 1 base and J gave up 0 bases, with 9 bases separating them. The CDR3 contains 15 residues. Germline V gene data show CDR1 as SGHNT and CDR2 as YYREEE (reference sequence).

Here the CDR3 reads CASSAGTHQETQYF. The DNA of the CDR3 is TGCGCCAGCAGCGCTGGGACTCACCAAGAGACCCAGTACTTC. The rearrangement links TRBV5-1 to TRBJ2-5; weak D call: TRBD2 (6 bases). Per the germline V gene, CDR1 is SGHRS and CDR2 is YFSETQ. V shed 4 bases and J shed 0 bases, with 10 bases lying between them. The CDR3 is 14 amino acids.

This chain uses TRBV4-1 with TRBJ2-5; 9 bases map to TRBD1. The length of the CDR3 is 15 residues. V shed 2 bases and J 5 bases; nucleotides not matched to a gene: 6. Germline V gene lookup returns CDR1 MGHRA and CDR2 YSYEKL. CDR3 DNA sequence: TGCGCCAGCAGCCAATCCGGGACAGGGTGGGAGACCCAGTACTTC. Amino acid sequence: CASSQSGTGWETQYF.

The CDR3 protein is CASSLARGWRDTDTQYF. The DNA of the CDR3 is TGTGCCAGCAGCTTGGCTAGGGGTTGGCGGGACACAGATACGCAGTATTTT. The chain employs TRBV5-6 and TRBJ2-3; maybe TRBD2 (6 bases). Trimming left V 0 bases short and J 2 bases short, with 16 bases between. CDR3 length: 17 residues. CDR1 and CDR2 (germline): SGHDT, YYEEEE.

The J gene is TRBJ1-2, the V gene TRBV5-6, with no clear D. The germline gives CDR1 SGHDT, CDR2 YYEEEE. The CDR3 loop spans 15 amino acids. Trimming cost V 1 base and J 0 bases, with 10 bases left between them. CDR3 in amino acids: CASSLIRRPNYGYTF. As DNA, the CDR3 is TGTGCCAGCAGCTTGATTCGCAGGCCTAACTATGGCTACACCTTC.

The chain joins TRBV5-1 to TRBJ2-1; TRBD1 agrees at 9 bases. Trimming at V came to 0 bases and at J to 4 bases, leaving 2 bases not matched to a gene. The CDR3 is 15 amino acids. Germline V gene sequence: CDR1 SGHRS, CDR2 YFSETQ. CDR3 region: CASSLGGTGYNEQFF. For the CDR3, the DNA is TGCGCCAGCAGCTTGGGCGGGACAGGGTACAATGAGCAGTTCTTC.

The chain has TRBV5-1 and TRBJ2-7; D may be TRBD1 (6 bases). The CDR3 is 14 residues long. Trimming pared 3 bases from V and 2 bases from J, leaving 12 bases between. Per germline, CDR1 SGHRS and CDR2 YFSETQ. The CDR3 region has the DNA TGCGCCAGCAGCTCCAACAGGGTCCCCTACGAGCAGTACTTC. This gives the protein CASSSNRVPYEQYF.

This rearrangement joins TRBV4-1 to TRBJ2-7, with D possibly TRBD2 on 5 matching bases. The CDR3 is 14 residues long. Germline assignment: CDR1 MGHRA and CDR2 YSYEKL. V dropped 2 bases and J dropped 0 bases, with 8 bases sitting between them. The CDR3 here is CASSQPAGSYEQYF. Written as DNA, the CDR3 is TGCGCCAGCAGCCAACCGGCGGGCTCCTACGAGCAGTACTTC.

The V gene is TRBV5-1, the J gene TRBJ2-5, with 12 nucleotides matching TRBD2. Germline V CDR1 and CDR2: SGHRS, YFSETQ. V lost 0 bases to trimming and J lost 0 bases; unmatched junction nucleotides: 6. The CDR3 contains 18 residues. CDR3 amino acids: CASSLETSGRRYQETQYF. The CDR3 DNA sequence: TGCGCCAGCAGCTTGGAGACTAGCGGGAGACGGTACCAAGAGACCCAGTACTTC.

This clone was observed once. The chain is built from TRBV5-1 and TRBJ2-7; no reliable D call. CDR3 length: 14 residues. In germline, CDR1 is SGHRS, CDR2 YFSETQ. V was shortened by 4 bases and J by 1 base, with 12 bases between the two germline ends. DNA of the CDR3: TGCGCCAGCAGCCGAGAGTCTCTTTCCTACGAGCAGTACTTC. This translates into CASSRESLSYEQYF.

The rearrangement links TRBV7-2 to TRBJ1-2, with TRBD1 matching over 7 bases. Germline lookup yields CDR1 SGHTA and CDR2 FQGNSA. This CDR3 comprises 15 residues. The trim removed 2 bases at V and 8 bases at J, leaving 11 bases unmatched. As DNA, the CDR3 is TGTGCCAGCAGCTTATGGGGACAGACGCCATCGGGCTACACCTTC. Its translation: CASSLWGQTPSGYTF.

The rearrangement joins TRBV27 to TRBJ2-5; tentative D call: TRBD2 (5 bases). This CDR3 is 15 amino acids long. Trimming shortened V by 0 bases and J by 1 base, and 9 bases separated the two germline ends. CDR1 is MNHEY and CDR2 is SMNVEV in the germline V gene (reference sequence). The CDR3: CASSLSGGFQETQYF. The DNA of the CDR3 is TGTGCCAGCAGTTTATCGGGCGGGTTCCAAGAGACCCAGTACTTC.

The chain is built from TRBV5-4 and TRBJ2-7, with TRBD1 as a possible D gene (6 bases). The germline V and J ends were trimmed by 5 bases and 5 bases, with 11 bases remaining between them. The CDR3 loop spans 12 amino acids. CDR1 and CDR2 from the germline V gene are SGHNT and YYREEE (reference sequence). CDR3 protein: CASSHTGNEQYF. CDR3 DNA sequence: TGTGCCAGCAGTCACACAGGGAACGAGCAGTACTTC.

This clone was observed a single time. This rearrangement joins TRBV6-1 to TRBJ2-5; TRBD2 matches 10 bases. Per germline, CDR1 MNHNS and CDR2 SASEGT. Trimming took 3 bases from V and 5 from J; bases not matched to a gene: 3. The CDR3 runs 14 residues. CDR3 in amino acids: CASSEGLAMETQYF. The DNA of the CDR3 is TGTGCCAGCAGTGAGGGACTAGCGATGGAGACCCAGTACTTC.

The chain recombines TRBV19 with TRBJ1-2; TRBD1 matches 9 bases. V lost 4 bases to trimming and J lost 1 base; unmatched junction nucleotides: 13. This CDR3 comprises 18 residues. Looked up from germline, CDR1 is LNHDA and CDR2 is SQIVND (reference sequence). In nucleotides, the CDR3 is TGTGCCAGTAGTACATGGCCCCCTCACAGGGGGCGTAACTATGGCTACACCTTC. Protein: CASSTWPPHRGRNYGYTF.

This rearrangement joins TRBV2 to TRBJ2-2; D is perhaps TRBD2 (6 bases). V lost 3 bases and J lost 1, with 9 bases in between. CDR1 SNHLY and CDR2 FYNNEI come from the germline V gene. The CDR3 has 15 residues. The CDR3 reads CASSEDYLNTGELFF. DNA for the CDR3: TGTGCCAGCAGTGAGGACTACCTGAACACCGGGGAGCTGTTTTTT.

CDR3 protein: CASSVGLARDHLAKNIQYF. DNA for the CDR3: TGTGCCAGCAGCGTAGGATTAGCGAGAGATCATCTAGCCAAAAACATTCAGTACTTC. The genes are TRBV9 and TRBJ2-4; D perhaps matches TRBD2 (5 bases). Trimming left V 0 bases short and J 0 bases short, with 19 bases between. Germline assignment: CDR1 SGDLS and CDR2 YYNGEE. The CDR3 spans 19 residues.

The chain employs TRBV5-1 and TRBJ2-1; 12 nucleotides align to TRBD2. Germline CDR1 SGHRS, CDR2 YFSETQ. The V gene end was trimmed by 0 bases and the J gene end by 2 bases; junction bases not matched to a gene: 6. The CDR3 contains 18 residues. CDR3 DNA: TGCGCCAGCAGCTTGGGAGGGCTAGCGGGAGGGCCCTACAATGAGCAGTTCTTC. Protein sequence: CASSLGGLAGGPYNEQFF.

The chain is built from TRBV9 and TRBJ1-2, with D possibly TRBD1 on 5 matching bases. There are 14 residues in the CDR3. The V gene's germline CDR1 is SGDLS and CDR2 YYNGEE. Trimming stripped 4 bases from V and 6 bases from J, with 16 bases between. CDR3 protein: CASSSNQGRDGYTF. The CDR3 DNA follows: TGTGCCAGCAGCTCTAACCAGGGAAGAGATGGCTACACCTTC.

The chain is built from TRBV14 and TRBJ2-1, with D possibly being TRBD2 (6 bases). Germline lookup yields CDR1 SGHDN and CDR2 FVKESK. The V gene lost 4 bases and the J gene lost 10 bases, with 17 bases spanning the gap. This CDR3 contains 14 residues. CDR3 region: CASSRETSRREQFF. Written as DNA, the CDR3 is TGTGCCAGCAGCCGGGAAACTAGCCGGAGGGAGCAGTTCTTC.

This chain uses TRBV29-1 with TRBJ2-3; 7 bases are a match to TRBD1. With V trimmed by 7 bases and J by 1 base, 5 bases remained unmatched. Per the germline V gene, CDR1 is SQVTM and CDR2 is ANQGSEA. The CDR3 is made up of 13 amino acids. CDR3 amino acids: CSGDTGGTDTQYF. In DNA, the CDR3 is TGCAGCGGTGACACAGGGGGCACAGATACGCAGTATTTT.

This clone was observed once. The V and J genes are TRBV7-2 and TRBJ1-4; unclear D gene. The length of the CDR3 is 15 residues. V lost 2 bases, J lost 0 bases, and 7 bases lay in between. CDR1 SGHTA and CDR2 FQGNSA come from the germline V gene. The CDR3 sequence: CASSLQATTNEKLFF. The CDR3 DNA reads TGTGCCAGCAGCTTACAGGCTACAACTAATGAAAAACTGTTTTTT.

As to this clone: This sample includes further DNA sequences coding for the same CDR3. For the CDR3, the DNA is TGTGCCAGCAGCGTAGGCACTAGCGGCAACAATGAGCAGTTCTTC. Protein product: CASSVGTSGNNEQFF. This sequence joins TRBV9 and TRBJ2-1; 8 bases match TRBD2. The germline CDR1 and CDR2 sequences are SGDLS and YYNGEE. The V segment lost 0 bases and the J segment 5 bases; nucleotides outside the gene matches: 4. This CDR3 region has 15 residues.

CDR3 DNA: TGTGCCAGCAGCTCAATAGCGACTCACACAGATACGCAGTATTTT. Translation gives CASSSIATHTDTQYF. The rearrangement joins TRBV7-3 to TRBJ2-3; TRBD2 might be the D (5 bases). Trimming pared 4 bases from V and 2 bases from J, leaving 13 bases between. This CDR3 is built from 15 residues. Germline V gene sequence: CDR1 SGHTA, CDR2 FQGTGA.

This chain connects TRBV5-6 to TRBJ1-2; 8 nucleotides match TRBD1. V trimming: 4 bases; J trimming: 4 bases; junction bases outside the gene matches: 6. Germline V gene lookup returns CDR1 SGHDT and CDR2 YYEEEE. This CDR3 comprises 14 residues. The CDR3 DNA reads TGTGCCAGCAGCGTTGACAGGGGTGGCTATGGCTACACCTTC. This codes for CASSVDRGGYGYTF. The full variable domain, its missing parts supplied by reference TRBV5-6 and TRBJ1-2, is DAGVTQSPTHLIKTRGQQVTLRCSPKSGHDTVSWYQQALGQGPQFIFQYYEEEERQRGNFPDRFSGHQFPNYSSELNVNALLLGDSALYLCASSVDRGGYGYTFGSGTRLTVV.

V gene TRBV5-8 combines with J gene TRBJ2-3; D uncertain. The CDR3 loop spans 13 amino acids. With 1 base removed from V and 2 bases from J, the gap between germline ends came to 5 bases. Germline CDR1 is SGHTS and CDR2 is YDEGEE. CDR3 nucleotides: TGTGCCAGCAGCTTGAGTAACACAGATACGCAGTATTTT. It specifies CASSLSNTDTQYF.

The CDR3 bases are TGTGCCAGCAGTTTCGGAGATCGCAATCAGCCCCAGCATTTT. Protein: CASSFGDRNQPQHF. The rearrangement joins TRBV28 to TRBJ1-5; D gene unclear. V was pared by 3 bases and J by 2 bases, with 8 bases between. This CDR3 is built from 14 residues. The germline V gene has CDR1 MDHEN and CDR2 SYDVKM.